This T cell receptor beta chain was recovered during a study of human T cells and chemical hapten exposure. Study conclusions and caveats: TCRs whose frequency exceeded 1 in 1000 remained the same following DPC sensitization.

This clonotype occurred many times. Antigen specificity is unknown. Time point: healthy volunteer bleed at 2 weeks. RNA extraction used unfractionated whole blood as the source of total RNA. The CDR3 loop spans 15 amino acids. Germline assignment: CDR1 SGHTA and CDR2 FQGNSA. V dropped 5 bases and J dropped 6; count of bases not matched to a gene: 7. TCRdb called the RACE reads again in MiXCR, with one record for every CDR3 protein. The sample lists 35,000 to 50,000 distinct CDR3 sequences; 4.3% were seen once. Specimen: whole blood. This TCR came from a female donor in good health. Some clones in this sample may be carry-over from other donors' samples. This chain connects TRBV7-2 to TRBJ2-3; 11 positions agree with TRBD2. CDR3 sequence: CASSRLAGFLDTQYF. The DNA for the CDR3 is TGTGCCAGCAGCCGACTAGCGGGGTTTCTGGATACGCAGTATTTT.